The present T cell receptor (beta chain) was sequenced within a study of Graves' ophthalmopathy and Graves' hyperthyroidism. Across the study: Before any treatment was given, at initial diagnosis, peripheral blood was collected.

Participants with hyperthyroidism, aged 18 to 65, were newly diagnosed with under 2 months' duration. About 10 ml of fresh blood yielded the PBMCs by density gradient. Study conclusions and caveats: Detected in blood as well were most expanded thyroid clonotypes with frequency above 0.001.

Amplification from RNA transcripts yielded the TCR beta CDR3 regions. Amplification began with first-round RT-PCR using HTBI primers, then second-round multiplex PCR was performed. TCRdb ran MiXCR on the multiplex PCR reads and lists one entry per CDR3 protein. The table shows hundreds of thousands of distinct CDR3 sequences, with about 20% occurring only once. J gave up 5 bases and V 1 base, and 11 bases lay outside the gene matches. There are 17 residues in the CDR3. Germline assignment: CDR1 SGHTA and CDR2 FQGTGA. A word on this clonotype: The antigen is unknown.

The source of this sequence is a woman under 30 with stable Graves' hyperthyroidism. Some clones in this sample may be carry-over from other donors' samples. The V gene is TRBV7-3, the J gene TRBJ2-7, with 10 bases aligning to TRBD2. The sample consisted of peripheral blood. CDR3 in amino acids: CASSLSGGSGRGNEQYF. In DNA, the CDR3 is TGTGCCAGCAGCTTAAGCGGCGGGAGCGGGAGGGGGAACGAGCAGTACTTC.